A single sample is the source of the 30 T cell receptor beta chains below, sequenced in a study of cytomegalovirus exposure and HLA in healthy donors. PCR was performed using 60 Vbeta and 13 Jbeta primers. This table comes from immunoSEQ multiplex PCR, and its TCRdb copy is limited to in-frame clones, with some not included. The table includes approximately 170,000 clones, around 81% detected once. The source material was PBMCs. The receptors stem from a woman in her 30s in good health and CMV-seropositive.

The gene calls are TRBV30 and TRBJ1-1; 8 bases fit TRBD1. The CDR3 has 13 residues. After removal of 3 bases from V and 3 bases from J, the junction contained 3 bases not matched to a gene. Germline CDR1 and CDR2: GTSNPN and SVGIG (reference sequence). CDR3 protein: CAWRDREDTEAFF. CDR3 DNA: TGTGCCTGGAGGGACAGGGAAGACACTGAAGCTTTCTTT.

The rearrangement links TRBV5-1 to TRBJ2-1; 7 bases map to TRBD2. Per germline, CDR1 SGHRS and CDR2 YFSETQ. This CDR3 has 16 residues. J gave up 6 bases and V 4 bases, and 13 bases lay outside the gene matches. As DNA, the CDR3 is TGCGCCAGCAGCGTGAGCGGGGTACAGCTAGGCAATGAGCAGTTCTTC. It encodes CASSVSGVQLGNEQFF.

This chain connects TRBV18 to TRBJ1-3, with a weak D call TRBD1 (6 bases). V gave up 5 bases and J gave up 0 bases, with 14 bases separating them. The CDR3 runs to 16 residues. Germline loops: CDR1 KGHSH, CDR2 LQKENI. The CDR3: CASSAGVILSGNTIYF. The CDR3 DNA follows: TGTGCCAGCTCAGCAGGGGTGATCCTCTCTGGAAACACCATATATTTT.

This clone has just one count. This chain uses TRBV7-8 with TRBJ2-1; 10 bases line up with TRBD2. The CDR3 has 15 residues. The V and J ends lost 5 bases and 5 bases, in that order; junction bases with no gene match: 6. In germline, CDR1 is SGHVS, CDR2 FQNEAQ. CDR3 nucleotides: TGTGCCAGCAGCCGACCTAGCGGGAGTGACAATGAGCAGTTCTTC. Protein sequence: CASSRPSGSDNEQFF.

The chain is built from TRBV7-2 and TRBJ1-4; TRBD1 agrees at 7 bases. The CDR3 sequence is 14 residues long. Germline CDR1 and CDR2: SGHTA and FQGNSA. Trimming at V came to 3 bases and at J to 8 bases, leaving 6 bases not matched to a gene. CDR3 residues: CASSLRVRGEKLFF. The CDR3 region has the DNA TGTGCCAGCAGCTTGCGGGTCAGGGGGGAAAAACTGTTTTTT.

The genes are TRBV5-4 and TRBJ2-7; 10 positions agree with TRBD1. From germline, CDR1 is SGHNT and CDR2 YYREEE (reference sequence). The J segment lost 5 bases and the V segment lost 4 bases, leaving 6 bases of the junction unmatched. There are 14 residues in the CDR3. The CDR3 sequence: CASSPDRGINEQYF. CDR3 DNA sequence: TGTGCCAGCAGCCCGGACAGGGGGATAAACGAGCAGTACTTC.

The V and J genes are TRBV27 and TRBJ2-7; a possible D gene is TRBD2 (5 bases). This CDR3 has 12 residues. Germline V gives CDR1 MNHEY, CDR2 SMNVEV (reference sequence). V dropped 6 bases and J dropped 7 bases, with 13 bases sitting between them. The CDR3 reads CASRFSPGEQYF. The CDR3 DNA reads as TGTGCCAGCAGGTTCAGCCCGGGGGAGCAGTACTTC.

This chain uses TRBV19 with TRBJ1-5; 7 bases line up with TRBD1. After removal of 9 bases from V and 4 bases from J, the junction contained 6 bases not matched to a gene. This CDR3 is 13 amino acids long. CDR1 and CDR2 (germline): LNHDA, SQIVND (reference sequence). CDR3 sequence (DNA): TGTGCCAGCTCGGGACAGCTAAATCAGCCCCAGCATTTT. This translates into CASSGQLNQPQHF. The full variable domain, in which reference TRBV19 and TRBJ1-5 provide the parts outside the CDR3, is DGGITQSPKYLFRKEGQNVTLSCEQNLNHDAMYWYRQDPGQGLRLIYYSQIVNDFQKGDIAEGYSVSREKKESFPLTVTSAQKNPTAFYLCASSGQLNQPQHFGDGTRLSIL.

This clone has more than one count but fewer than ten. The chain employs TRBV2 and TRBJ2-3; 9 bases match TRBD1. J gave up 0 bases and V 6 bases, and 7 bases lay outside the gene matches. Germline V gives CDR1 SNHLY, CDR2 FYNNEI. The CDR3 loop spans 16 amino acids. CDR3 residues: CASSKTGGLSTDTQYF. The CDR3 nucleotides read TGTGCCAGCAGCAAGACAGGGGGTCTTAGCACAGATACGCAGTATTTT.

This clone has only one observation. The chain combines TRBV18 with TRBJ1-3, with a weak D call TRBD1 (6 bases). The V gene's germline CDR1 is KGHSH and CDR2 LQKENI. The CDR3 is 15 residues long. The V end was cut by 5 bases, the J end by 0 bases, with 11 bases between. The CDR3 DNA sequence: TGTGCCAGCTCATCTGGACAGAGCTCTGGAAACACCATATATTTT. Protein: CASSSGQSSGNTIYF.

The chain uses TRBV5-1 and TRBJ1-2, with TRBD1 identical over 8 bases. In germline, CDR1 is SGHRS, CDR2 YFSETQ. The ends lost 0 bases at V and 2 bases at J; junction bases unmatched: 3. The CDR3 contains 15 residues. The CDR3 nucleotides read TGCGCCAGCAGCTTGGGGGCAGGGGGCAACTATGGCTACACCTTC. The encoded protein is CASSLGAGGNYGYTF.

The chain combines TRBV9 with TRBJ2-1, with D unresolved. In germline, CDR1 is SGDLS, CDR2 YYNGEE. Trimming cost V 0 bases and J 3 bases, with 4 bases left between them. The CDR3 runs 13 residues. The CDR3 sequence: CASSVGYYNEQFF. In nucleotides, the CDR3 is TGTGCCAGCAGCGTAGGCTACTACAATGAGCAGTTCTTC.

The chain joins TRBV6-5 to TRBJ2-7; 10 bases line up with TRBD1. CDR1 MNHEY and CDR2 SVGAGI come from the germline V gene. V gave up 6 bases and J gave up 4 bases; unmatched junction bases: 6. The CDR3 contains 14 residues. The CDR3 DNA sequence: TGTGCCAGCAGCATCGGGACAGGGGTATACGAGCAGTACTTC. It is translated as CASSIGTGVYEQYF.

This chain joins TRBV27 and TRBJ2-7; 11 bases fit TRBD2. With 7 bases clipped from V and 3 bases from J, the junction kept 8 bases outside the gene matches. CDR1 and CDR2 (germline): MNHEY, SMNVEV (reference sequence). This CDR3 is 15 amino acids long. CDR3 in DNA: TGTGCCAGCACAAAGGTAGCGGGAGGGGACTACGAGCAGTACTTC. Its translation is CASTKVAGGDYEQYF.

The chain couples TRBV10-3 to TRBJ1-1; a weak D match, TRBD1 (6 bases). Per germline, CDR1 ENHRY and CDR2 SYGVKD. Trimming took 6 bases from V and 3 from J, leaving 14 bases between them. This CDR3 region has 14 residues. CDR3 coding DNA: TGTGCCATCAGGGACCCGGGACACCACACTGAAGCTTTCTTT. It is translated as CAIRDPGHHTEAFF.

The chain employs TRBV18 and TRBJ1-3; no clear D gene. Germline V gene lookup returns CDR1 KGHSH and CDR2 LQKENI. This CDR3 has 13 residues. V lost 3 bases and J 3 bases, leaving 6 bases between the germline ends. The CDR3 DNA reads TGTGCCAGCTCACCGAGCAATGGAAACACCATATATTTT. It specifies CASSPSNGNTIYF.

This chain uses TRBV10-3 with TRBJ1-2; 9 nucleotides agree with TRBD1. Germline V gene lookup returns CDR1 ENHRY and CDR2 SYGVKD. The CDR3 extends over 13 amino acids. The V segment lost 3 bases and the J segment 8 bases; nucleotides outside the gene matches: 4. The CDR3 protein is CAISETGGFGYTF. The CDR3 DNA reads as TGTGCCATCAGTGAAACAGGGGGCTTCGGCTACACCTTC.

The chain couples TRBV29-1 to TRBJ1-2; D not resolved. Germline loops: CDR1 SQVTM, CDR2 ANQGSEA. Trimming removed 4 bases at V and 12 bases at J, with 30 bases between. The CDR3 sequence is 16 residues long. CDR3 residues: CSVAFAYHYYGPLHTF. The CDR3 nucleotides read TGCAGCGTTGCCTTCGCATACCACTACTATGGCCCACTCCACACCTTC. Together with reference TRBV29-1 and TRBJ1-2, the CDR3 gives the full variable domain: SAVISQKPSRDICQRGTSLTIQCQVDSQVTMMFWYRQQPGQSLTLIATANQGSEATYESGFVIDKFPISRPNLTFSTLTVSNMSPEDSSIYLCSVAFAYHYYGPLHTFGSGTRLTVV.

In this sample, this clone turned up once. The chain is built from TRBV28 and TRBJ1-5; D gene uncertain. CDR1 and CDR2 (germline): MDHEN, SYDVKM. The V end was cut by 8 bases, the J end by 0 bases, with 8 bases between. This CDR3 has 13 amino acids. CDR3 residues: CASLGNSNQPQHF. The CDR3 nucleotides read TGTGCCAGCCTCGGTAATAGCAATCAGCCCCAGCATTTT.

CDR3 amino acids: CASSLGQGIQPQHF. CDR3 coding DNA: TGTGCCAGCAGCTTGGGACAGGGGATCCAGCCCCAGCATTTT. V is TRBV7-2 and J is TRBJ1-5; TRBD1 agrees at 10 bases. The CDR3 runs 14 residues. CDR1 and CDR2 (germline): SGHTA, FQGNSA. Trimming at V came to 3 bases and at J to 7 bases, leaving 3 bases not matched to a gene.

J is TRBJ2-3 and V is TRBV29-1; 7 bases line up with TRBD2. Germline V gene lookup returns CDR1 SQVTM and CDR2 ANQGSEA. J was trimmed by 4 bases and V by 6 bases; bases with no gene match: 7. This CDR3 is built from 13 residues. The CDR3 bases are TGCAGCGTCCCCGTTGCGGGGGCAGATACGCAGTATTTT. Its protein product is CSVPVAGADTQYF.

This chain connects TRBV28 to TRBJ1-2; the D gene is possibly TRBD1 (5 bases). Trimming cost V 6 bases and J 5 bases, with 10 bases left between them. The CDR3 runs 12 residues. Germline V gene lookup returns CDR1 MDHEN and CDR2 SYDVKM. The DNA for the CDR3 is TGTGCCAGCAGAACGAGGACATATGGCTACACCTTC. It encodes CASRTRTYGYTF.

This chain connects TRBV5-8 to TRBJ1-2, with D unclear. Germline loops: CDR1 SGHTS, CDR2 YDEGEE. V was pared by 1 base and J by 4 bases, with 8 bases between. The CDR3 runs to 13 residues. This CDR3 is CASSLTAVYGYTF. The CDR3 nucleotides are TGTGCCAGCAGCTTGACAGCGGTCTATGGCTACACCTTC.

The V gene is TRBV13, the J gene TRBJ1-1; D gene ambiguous. Trimming left V 4 bases short and J 0 bases short, with 6 bases between. This CDR3 region has 13 residues. CDR1 is PRHDT and CDR2 is FYEKMQ in the germline V gene (reference sequence). DNA of the CDR3: TGTGCCAGCAGCTACATGATGAACACTGAAGCTTTCTTT. Translation gives CASSYMMNTEAFF.

The chain joins TRBV5-6 to TRBJ1-2; the D gene is possibly TRBD1 (6 bases). This CDR3 is built from 14 residues. Germline-derived CDR1 and CDR2 are SGHDT and YYEEEE. The germline V and J ends were trimmed by 4 bases and 4 bases, with 14 bases remaining between them. CDR3 DNA sequence: TGTGCCAGCAGCGACCGGGGGGGGGCCTATGGCTACACCTTC. It encodes CASSDRGGAYGYTF.

In this sample, this clone turned up once. The genes are TRBV5-6 and TRBJ2-7; TRBD2 is a possible D gene (5 bases). V lost 2 bases and J lost 2, with 14 bases in between. The CDR3 is made up of 15 amino acids. Germline loops: CDR1 SGHDT, CDR2 YYEEEE. The DNA of the CDR3 is TGTGCCAGCAGCTTTGGGCCGGGAAGCGCCTACGAGCAGTACTTC. Translated: CASSFGPGSAYEQYF.

The chain joins TRBV11-2 to TRBJ1-1; 9 bases map to TRBD1. CDR1 SGHAT and CDR2 FQNNGV come from the germline V gene. Trimming at V came to 4 bases and at J to 3 bases, leaving 3 bases not matched to a gene. This CDR3 comprises 14 residues. The CDR3 reads CASSSDRGYTEAFF. The CDR3 DNA is TGTGCCAGCAGCTCGGACAGGGGATACACTGAAGCTTTCTTT.

V is TRBV19 and J is TRBJ2-7; 12 nucleotides match TRBD1. There are 14 residues in the CDR3. Germline V gives CDR1 LNHDA, CDR2 SQIVND (reference sequence). The J segment lost 6 bases and the V segment lost 5 bases, leaving 5 bases of the junction unmatched. The CDR3: CASSLGTGGPEQYF. CDR3 nucleotides: TGTGCCAGTAGTCTCGGGACAGGGGGCCCCGAGCAGTACTTC.

In this sample, this clone turned up once. The gene calls are TRBV6-6 and TRBJ1-5, with 8 nucleotides matching TRBD1. With 3 bases clipped from V and 6 bases from J, the junction kept 7 bases outside the gene matches. The V gene's germline CDR1 is MNHNY and CDR2 SVGAGI (reference sequence). The CDR3 spans 15 residues. The DNA for the CDR3 is TGTGCCAGCAGTTATGGACAGGGTGACGGTCAGCCCCAGCATTTT. Its translation: CASSYGQGDGQPQHF.

The chain couples TRBV5-1 to TRBJ2-3; D might be TRBD2 (7 bases). The V gene lost 0 bases and the J gene lost 2 bases, with 13 bases spanning the gap. Germline CDR1 SGHRS, CDR2 YFSETQ. The CDR3 runs to 16 residues. CDR3 DNA sequence: TGCGCCAGCAGCTTGGGGGCGGGGGCCCTCACAGATACGCAGTATTTT. Protein product: CASSLGAGALTDTQYF. Complete variable domain (other parts from reference TRBV5-1 and TRBJ2-3): KAGVTQTPRYLIKTRGQQVTLSCSPISGHRSVSWYQQTPGQGLQFLFEYFSETQRNKGNFPGRFSGRQFSNSRSEMNVSTLELGDSALYLCASSLGAGALTDTQYFGPGTRLTVL.